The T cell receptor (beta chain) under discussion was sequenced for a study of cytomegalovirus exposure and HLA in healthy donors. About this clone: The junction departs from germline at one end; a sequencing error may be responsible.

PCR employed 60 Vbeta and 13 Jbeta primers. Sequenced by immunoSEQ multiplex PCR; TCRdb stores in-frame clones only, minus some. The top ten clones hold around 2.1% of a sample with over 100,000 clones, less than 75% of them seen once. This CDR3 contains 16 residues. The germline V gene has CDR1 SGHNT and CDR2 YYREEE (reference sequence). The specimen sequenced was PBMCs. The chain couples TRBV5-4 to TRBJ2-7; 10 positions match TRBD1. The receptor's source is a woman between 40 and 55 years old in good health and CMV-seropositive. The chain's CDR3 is CASNLGGTGVRYEQYF. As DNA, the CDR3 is TGTGCCAGCAACTTGGGAGGGACAGGGGTCAGATACGAGCAGTACTTC.